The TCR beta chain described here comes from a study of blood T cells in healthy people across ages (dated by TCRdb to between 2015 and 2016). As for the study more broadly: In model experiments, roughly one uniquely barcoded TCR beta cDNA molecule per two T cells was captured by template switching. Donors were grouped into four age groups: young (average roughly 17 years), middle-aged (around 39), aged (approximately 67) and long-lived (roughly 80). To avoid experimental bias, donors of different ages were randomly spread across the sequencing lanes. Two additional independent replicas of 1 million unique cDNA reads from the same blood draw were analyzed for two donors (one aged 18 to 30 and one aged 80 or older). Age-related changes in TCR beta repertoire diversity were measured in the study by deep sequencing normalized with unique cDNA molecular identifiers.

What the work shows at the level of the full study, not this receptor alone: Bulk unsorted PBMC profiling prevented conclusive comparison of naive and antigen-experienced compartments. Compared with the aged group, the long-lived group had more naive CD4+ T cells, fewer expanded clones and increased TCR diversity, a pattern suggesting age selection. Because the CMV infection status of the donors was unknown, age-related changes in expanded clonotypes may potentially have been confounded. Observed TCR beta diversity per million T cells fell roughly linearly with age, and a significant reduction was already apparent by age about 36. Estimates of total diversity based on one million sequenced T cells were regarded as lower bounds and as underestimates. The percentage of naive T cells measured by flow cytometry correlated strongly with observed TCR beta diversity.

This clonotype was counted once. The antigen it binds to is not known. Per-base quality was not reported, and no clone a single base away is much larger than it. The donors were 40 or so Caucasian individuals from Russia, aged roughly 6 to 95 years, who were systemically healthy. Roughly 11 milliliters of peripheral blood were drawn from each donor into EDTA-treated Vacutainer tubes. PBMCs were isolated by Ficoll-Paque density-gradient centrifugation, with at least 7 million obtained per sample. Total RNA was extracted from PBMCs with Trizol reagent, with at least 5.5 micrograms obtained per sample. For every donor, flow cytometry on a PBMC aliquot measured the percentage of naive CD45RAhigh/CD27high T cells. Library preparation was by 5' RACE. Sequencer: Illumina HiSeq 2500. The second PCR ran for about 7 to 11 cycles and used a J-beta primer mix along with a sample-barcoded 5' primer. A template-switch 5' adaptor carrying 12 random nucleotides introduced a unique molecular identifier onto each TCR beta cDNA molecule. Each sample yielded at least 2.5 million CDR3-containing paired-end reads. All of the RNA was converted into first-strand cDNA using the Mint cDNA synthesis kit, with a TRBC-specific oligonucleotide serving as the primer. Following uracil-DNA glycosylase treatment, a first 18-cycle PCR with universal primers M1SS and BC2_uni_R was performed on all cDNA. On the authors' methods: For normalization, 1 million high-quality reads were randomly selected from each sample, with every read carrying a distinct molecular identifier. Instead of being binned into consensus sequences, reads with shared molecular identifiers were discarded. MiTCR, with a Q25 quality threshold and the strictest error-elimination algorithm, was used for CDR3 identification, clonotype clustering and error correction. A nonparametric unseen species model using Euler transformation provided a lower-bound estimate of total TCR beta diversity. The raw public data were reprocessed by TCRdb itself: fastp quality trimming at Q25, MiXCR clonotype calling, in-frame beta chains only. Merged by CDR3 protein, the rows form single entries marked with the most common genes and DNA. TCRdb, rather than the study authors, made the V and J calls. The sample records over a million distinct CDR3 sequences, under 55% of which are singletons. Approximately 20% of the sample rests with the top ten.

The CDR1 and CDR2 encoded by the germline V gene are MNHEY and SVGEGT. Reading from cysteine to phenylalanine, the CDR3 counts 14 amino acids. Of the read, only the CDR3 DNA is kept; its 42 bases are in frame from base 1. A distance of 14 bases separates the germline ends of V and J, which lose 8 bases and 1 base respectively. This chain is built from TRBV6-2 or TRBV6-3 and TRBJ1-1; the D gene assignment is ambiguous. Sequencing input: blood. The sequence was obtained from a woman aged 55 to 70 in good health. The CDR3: CASSSVSWNTEAFF. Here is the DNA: TGTGCCAGCTCTTCCGTTTCATGGAACACTGAAGCTTTCTTT.